Listed here is a single T cell receptor (beta chain). This sample was taken from a study of blood T cell repertoires in COVID-19. On the study more broadly: Collection of acute and convalescent COVID-19 samples took place in the United States, Italy and Spain. Sample material is recorded as cDNA or gDNA derived from T cells, B-cell-depleted T cells, or PBMCs.

Per the original methods: Amplification of reference gene primers was used by the study to estimate nucleated cell counts. Only in-frame clones appear in the TCRdb table, and some are missing; sequencing was by immunoSEQ multiplex PCR. V and J calls and clone size are copied from that table; D and trimming were computed from the DNA. The sample records approximately 140,000 clones, 88% being singletons. Sequenced sample: peripheral blood. This receptor was identified in a man aged 70 or older with active COVID-19.

This CDR3 is CASSAGTVGEKLFF. The CDR3 DNA is TGTGCCAGCAGTGCCGGGACAGTTGGAGAAAAACTGTTTTTT. The chain recombines TRBV5-5 with TRBJ1-4; 7 bases agree with TRBD1. Germline-derived CDR1 and CDR2 are SGHKS and YYEKEE (reference sequence). The CDR3 loop spans 14 amino acids. With V trimmed by 5 bases and J by 8 bases, 9 bases remained unmatched.